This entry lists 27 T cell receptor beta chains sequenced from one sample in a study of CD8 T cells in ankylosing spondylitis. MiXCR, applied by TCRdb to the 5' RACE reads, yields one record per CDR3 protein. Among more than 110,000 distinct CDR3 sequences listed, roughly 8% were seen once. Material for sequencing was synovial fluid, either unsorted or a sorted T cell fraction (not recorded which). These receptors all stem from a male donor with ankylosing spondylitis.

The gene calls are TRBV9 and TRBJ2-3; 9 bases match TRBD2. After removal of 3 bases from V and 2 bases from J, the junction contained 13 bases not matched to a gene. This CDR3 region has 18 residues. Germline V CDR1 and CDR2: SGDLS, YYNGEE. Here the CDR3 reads CASSAHFPGLASTDTQYF. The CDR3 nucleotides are TGTGCCAGCAGCGCTCACTTCCCGGGACTAGCTTCCACAGATACGCAGTATTTT.

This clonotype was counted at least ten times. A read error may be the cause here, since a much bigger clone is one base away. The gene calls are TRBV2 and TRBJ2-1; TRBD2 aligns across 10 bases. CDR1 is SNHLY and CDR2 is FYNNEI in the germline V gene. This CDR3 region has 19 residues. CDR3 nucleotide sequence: TGTACCAGCAGACCTCGATCGGGGCTAGCGGGAGTCTCCTACAATGAGCAGTTCTTC. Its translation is CTSRPRSGLAGVSYNEQFF. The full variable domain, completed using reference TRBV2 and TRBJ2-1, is EPEVTQTPSHQVTQMGQEVILRCVPISNHLYFYWYRQILGQKVEFLVSFYNNEISEKSEIFDDQFSVERPDGSNFTLKIRSTKLEDSAMYFCTSRPRSGLAGVSYNEQFFGPGTRLTVL.

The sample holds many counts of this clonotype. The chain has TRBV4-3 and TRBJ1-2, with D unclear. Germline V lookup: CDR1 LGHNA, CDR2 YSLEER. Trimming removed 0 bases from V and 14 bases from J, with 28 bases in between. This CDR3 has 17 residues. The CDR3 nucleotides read TGCGCCAGCAGCCAAGATAGAAGAATGGACGGTCGAGACGGATATACCTTC. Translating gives CASSQDRRMDGRDGYTF.

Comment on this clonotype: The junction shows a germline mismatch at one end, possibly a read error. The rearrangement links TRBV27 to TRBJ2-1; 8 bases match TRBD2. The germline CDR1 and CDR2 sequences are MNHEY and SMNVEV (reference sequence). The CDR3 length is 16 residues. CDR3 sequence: CASRLSASGLYNEQFF. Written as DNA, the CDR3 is TGTGCCAGCAGATTATCGGCTAGCGGGTTATACAATGAGCAGTTCTTC.

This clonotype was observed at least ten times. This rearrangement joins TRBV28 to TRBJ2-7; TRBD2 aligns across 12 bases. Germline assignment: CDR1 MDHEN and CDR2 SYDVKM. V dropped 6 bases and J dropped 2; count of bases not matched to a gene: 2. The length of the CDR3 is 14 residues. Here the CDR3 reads CASSRLAGAYEQYF. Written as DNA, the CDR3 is TGTGCCAGCAGCCGACTAGCGGGAGCCTACGAGCAGTACTTC.

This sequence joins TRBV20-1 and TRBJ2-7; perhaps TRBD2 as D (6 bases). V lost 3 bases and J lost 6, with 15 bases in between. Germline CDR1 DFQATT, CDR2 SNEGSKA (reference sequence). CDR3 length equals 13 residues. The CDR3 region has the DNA TGCAGTGCTAGTGTCCGGGAGTTAAGCGAGCAGTACTTC. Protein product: CSASVRELSEQYF.

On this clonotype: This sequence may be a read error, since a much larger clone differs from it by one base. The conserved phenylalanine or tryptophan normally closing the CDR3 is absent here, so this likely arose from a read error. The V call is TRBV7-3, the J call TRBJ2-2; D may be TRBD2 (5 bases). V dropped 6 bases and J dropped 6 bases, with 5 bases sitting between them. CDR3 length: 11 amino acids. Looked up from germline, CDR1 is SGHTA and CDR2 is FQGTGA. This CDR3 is CASRDSGELFL. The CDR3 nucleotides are TGTGCCAGCAGGGACTCCGGGGAGCTGTTTCTT.

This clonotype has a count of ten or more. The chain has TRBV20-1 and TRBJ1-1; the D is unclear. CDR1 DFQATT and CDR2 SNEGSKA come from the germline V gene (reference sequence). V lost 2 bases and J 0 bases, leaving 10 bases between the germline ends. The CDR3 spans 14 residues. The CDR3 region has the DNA TGCAGTGCTAGAAAGCGGGGTTTGAACACTGAAGCTTTCTTT. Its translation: CSARKRGLNTEAFF.

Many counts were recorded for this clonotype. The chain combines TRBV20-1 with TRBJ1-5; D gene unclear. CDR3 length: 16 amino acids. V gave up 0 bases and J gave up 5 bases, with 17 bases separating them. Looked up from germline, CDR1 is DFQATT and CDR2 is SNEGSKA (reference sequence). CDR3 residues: CSARDPTPREDQPQHF. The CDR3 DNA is TGCAGTGCTAGAGATCCGACCCCAAGGGAGGATCAGCCCCAGCATTTT.

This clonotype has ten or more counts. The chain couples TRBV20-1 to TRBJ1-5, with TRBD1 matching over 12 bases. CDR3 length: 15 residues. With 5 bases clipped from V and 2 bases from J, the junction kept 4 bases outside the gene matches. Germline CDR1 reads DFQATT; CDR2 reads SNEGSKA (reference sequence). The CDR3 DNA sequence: TGCAGTGCTCGGGACAGGGGGCGAGGCAATCAGCCCCAGCATTTT. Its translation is CSARDRGRGNQPQHF.

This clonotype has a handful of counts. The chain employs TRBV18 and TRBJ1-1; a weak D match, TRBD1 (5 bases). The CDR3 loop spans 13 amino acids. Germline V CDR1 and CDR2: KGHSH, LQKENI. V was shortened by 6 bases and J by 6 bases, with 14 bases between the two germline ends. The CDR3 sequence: CASSPEGGAEAFF. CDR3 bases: TGTGCCAGCTCCCCAGAGGGAGGGGCTGAAGCTTTCTTT.

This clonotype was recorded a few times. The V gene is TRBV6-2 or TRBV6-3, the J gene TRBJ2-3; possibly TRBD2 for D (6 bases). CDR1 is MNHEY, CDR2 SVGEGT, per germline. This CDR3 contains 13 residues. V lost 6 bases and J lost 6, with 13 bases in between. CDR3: CASRRTGEDTQYF. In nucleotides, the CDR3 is TGTGCCAGCAGAAGAACGGGGGAGGATACGCAGTATTTT.

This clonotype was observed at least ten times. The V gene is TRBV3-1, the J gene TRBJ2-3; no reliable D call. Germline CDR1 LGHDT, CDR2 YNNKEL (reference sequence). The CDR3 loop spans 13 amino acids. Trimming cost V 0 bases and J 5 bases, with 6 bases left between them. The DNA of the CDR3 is TGTGCCAGCAGCCAAGATTGGGGAGATACGCAGTATTTT. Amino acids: CASSQDWGDTQYF.

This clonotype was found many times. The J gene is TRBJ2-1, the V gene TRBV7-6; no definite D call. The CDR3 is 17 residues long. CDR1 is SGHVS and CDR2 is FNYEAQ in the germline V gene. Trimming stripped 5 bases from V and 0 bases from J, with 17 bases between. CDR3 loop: CASSDHRGASSYNEQFF. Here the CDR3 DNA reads TGTGCCAGCAGCGACCATCGAGGAGCTAGCTCCTACAATGAGCAGTTCTTC.

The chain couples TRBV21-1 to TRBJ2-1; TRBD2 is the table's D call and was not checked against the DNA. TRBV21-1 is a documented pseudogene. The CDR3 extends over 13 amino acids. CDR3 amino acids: CASREGFPREQFF. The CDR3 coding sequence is TGTGCCAGCAGGGAAGGGTTCCCTCGGGAGCAGTTCTTC.

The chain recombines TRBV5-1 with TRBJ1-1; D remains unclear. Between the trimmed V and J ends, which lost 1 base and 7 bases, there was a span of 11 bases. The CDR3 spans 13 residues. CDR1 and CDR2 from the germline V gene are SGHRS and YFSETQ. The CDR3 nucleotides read TGCGCCAGCAGCTTGAGGGCTGAGGGTGAAGCTTTCTTT. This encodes CASSLRAEGEAFF.

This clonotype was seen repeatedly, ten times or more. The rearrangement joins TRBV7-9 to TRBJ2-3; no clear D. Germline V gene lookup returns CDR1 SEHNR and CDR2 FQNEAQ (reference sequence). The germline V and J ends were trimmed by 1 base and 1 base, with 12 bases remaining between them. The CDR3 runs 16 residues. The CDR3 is CASSLEVVRGTDTQYF. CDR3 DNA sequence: TGTGCCAGCAGCTTAGAGGTGGTAAGAGGCACAGATACGCAGTATTTT.

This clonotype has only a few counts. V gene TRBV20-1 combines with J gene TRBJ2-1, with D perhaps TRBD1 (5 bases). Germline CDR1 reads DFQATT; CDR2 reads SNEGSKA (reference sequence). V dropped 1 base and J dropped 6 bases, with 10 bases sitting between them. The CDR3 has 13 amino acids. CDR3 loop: CSARVGVTNEQFF. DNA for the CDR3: TGCAGTGCTAGAGTAGGGGTTACCAATGAGCAGTTCTTC.

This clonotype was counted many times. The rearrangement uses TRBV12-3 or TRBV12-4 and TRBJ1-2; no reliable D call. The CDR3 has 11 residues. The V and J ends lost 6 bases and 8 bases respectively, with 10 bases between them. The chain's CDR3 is CASSSPGGYTF. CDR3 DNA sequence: TGTGCCAGCAGCTCCCCCGGGGGCTACACCTTC.

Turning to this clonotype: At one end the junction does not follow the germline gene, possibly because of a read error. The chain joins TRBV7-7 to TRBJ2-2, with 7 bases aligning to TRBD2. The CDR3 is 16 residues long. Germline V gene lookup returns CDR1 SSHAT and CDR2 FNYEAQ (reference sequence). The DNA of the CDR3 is TGTGCTAGCAGCTTAGCGCCCGGGGGGTCGGACGGGGAGCTGTTTTTT. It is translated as CASSLAPGGSDGELFF.

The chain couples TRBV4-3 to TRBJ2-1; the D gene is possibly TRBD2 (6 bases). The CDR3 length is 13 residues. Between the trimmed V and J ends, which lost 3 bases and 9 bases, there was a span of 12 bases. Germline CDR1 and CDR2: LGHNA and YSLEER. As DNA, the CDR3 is TGCGCCAGCAGCCATAACTTGGGAGGTGAGCAGTTCTTC. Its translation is CASSHNLGGEQFF.

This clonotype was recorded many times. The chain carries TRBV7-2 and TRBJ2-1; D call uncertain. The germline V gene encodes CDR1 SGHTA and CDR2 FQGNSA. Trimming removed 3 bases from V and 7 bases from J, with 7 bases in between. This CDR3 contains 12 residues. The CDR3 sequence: CASSLTLNEQFF. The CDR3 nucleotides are TGTGCCAGCAGCTTGACACTGAATGAGCAGTTCTTC.

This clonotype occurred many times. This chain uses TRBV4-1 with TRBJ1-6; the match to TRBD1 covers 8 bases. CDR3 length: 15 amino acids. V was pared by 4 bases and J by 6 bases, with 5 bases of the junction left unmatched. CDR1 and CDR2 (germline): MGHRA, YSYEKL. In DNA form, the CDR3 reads TGCGCCAGCAGCCTCCGAGACAGGGGTAATTCACCCCTCCACTTT. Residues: CASSLRDRGNSPLHF.

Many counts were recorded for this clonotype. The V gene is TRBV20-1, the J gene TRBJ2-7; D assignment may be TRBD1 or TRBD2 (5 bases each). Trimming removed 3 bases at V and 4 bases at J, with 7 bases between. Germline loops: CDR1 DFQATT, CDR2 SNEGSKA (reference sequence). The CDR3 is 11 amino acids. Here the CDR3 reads CSASREYEQYF. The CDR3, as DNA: TGCAGTGCTAGCAGGGAGTACGAGCAGTACTTC.

CDR3 region: CASSLSWQGNQPQHF. The CDR3 bases are TGTGCCAGCAGCTTGTCTTGGCAGGGCAATCAGCCCCAGCATTTT. The chain is built from TRBV5-6 and TRBJ1-5; D remains unclear. V gave up 1 base and J gave up 2 bases, with 10 bases separating them. CDR1 is SGHDT, CDR2 YYEEEE, per germline. The CDR3 is 15 residues long. Full variable domain (remainder filled in from reference TRBV5-6 and TRBJ1-5): DAGVTQSPTHLIKTRGQQVTLRCSPKSGHDTVSWYQQALGQGPQFIFQYYEEEERQRGNFPDRFSGHQFPNYSSELNVNALLLGDSALYLCASSLSWQGNQPQHFGDGTRLSIL.

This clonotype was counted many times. DNA for the CDR3: TGTGCCAGCAGCCGTAGCGGGGACTCCTACGAGCAGTACTTC. Translated, it gives CASSRSGDSYEQYF. The V call is TRBV3-1, the J call TRBJ2-7, with TRBD2 matching 8 bases. CDR1 LGHDT and CDR2 YNNKEL come from the germline V gene (reference sequence). The length of the CDR3 is 14 residues. Trimming took 4 bases from V and 0 from J; bases not matched to a gene: 2.

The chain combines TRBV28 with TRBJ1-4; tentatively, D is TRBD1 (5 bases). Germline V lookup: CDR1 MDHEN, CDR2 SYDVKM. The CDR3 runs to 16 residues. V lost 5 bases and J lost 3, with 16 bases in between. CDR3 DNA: TGTGCCAGCAGTCGCGGTTGGGGGGAGGCTAATGAAAAACTGTTTTTT. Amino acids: CASSRGWGEANEKLFF.